Listed here are 32 T cell receptor beta chains from one sample, sequenced in a study of blood T cells in healthy people across ages. For the second PCR, which ran for about 6 to 11 cycles, a sample-barcoded 5' primer and a J-beta primer mix were used. TCRdb itself ran the 5' RACE reads through MiXCR, one entry per CDR3 protein. The sample holds about 620,000 distinct CDR3 sequences, under 65% seen once. The sample was blood. Receptors originate from a woman of 80 years or more in good health.

The V gene is TRBV7-2, the J gene TRBJ2-5; TRBD2 matches at 12 bases. V lost 1 base to trimming and J lost 5 bases; unmatched junction nucleotides: 11. CDR1 and CDR2 from the germline V gene are SGHTA and FQGNSA. The CDR3 totals 18 residues. CDR3 in amino acids: CASSLVPLAGGRVETQYF. CDR3 coding DNA: TGTGCCAGCAGCTTAGTTCCCCTAGCGGGGGGGCGGGTGGAGACCCAGTACTTC.

This clonotype appeared many times. The genes are TRBV27 and TRBJ2-3; 7 nucleotides agree with TRBD2. Germline values: CDR1 MNHEY, CDR2 SMNVEV (reference sequence). The CDR3 is made up of 15 amino acids. V lost 5 bases to trimming and J lost 3 bases; unmatched junction nucleotides: 8. CDR3 bases: TGTGCCAGCAGTCCAGACCCGGGGGGAACAGATACGCAGTATTTT. Amino acids: CASSPDPGGTDTQYF.

Concerning this clonotype itself: One junction end disagrees with the germline gene, perhaps due to a read error. This chain connects TRBV20-1 to TRBJ2-7; D possibly corresponds to TRBD2 (7 bases). The CDR3 sequence is 15 residues long. Germline V gives CDR1 DFQATT, CDR2 SNEGSKA (reference sequence). The CDR3 sequence is CSATRGAVVSYEQYF. DNA for the CDR3: TGCAGCGCTACCCGGGGGGCCGTAGTATCCTACGAGCAGTACTTC.

This clonotype was seen repeatedly, ten times or more. The chain joins TRBV20-1 to TRBJ2-1, with 7 bases identical to TRBD2. Germline V gives CDR1 DFQATT, CDR2 SNEGSKA (reference sequence). Unmatched junction bases numbered 6, after V lost 5 bases and J lost 2 bases. The CDR3 loop spans 14 amino acids. The CDR3 coding sequence is TGCAGTGCTCACCGGGACTACCCCTACAATGAGCAGTTCTTC. Its protein product is CSAHRDYPYNEQFF.

The J gene is TRBJ2-3, the V gene TRBV29-1; maybe TRBD2 (6 bases). The CDR3 is made up of 14 amino acids. CDR1 and CDR2 from the germline V gene are SQVTM and ANQGSEA. V lost 5 bases, J lost 1 base, and 13 bases lay in between. For the CDR3, the DNA is TGCAGCGTTTCACTCGGACTACGCACAGATACGCAGTATTTT. Its translation is CSVSLGLRTDTQYF.

This clonotype was found many times. This chain links TRBV5-1 with TRBJ2-1; 9 nucleotides align to TRBD2. Germline CDR1 is SGHRS and CDR2 is YFSETQ. With 0 bases clipped from V and 4 bases from J, the junction kept 2 bases outside the gene matches. The CDR3 is made up of 15 amino acids. The CDR3 protein is CASSLVAGEYNEQFF. The CDR3 nucleotides are TGCGCCAGCAGCTTGGTAGCGGGAGAGTACAATGAGCAGTTCTTC.

In DNA, the CDR3 is TGTGCCAGCAGCGTAGTTGGCGGGGAGCTGTTTTTT. Translation: CASSVVGGELFF. The genes are TRBV9 and TRBJ2-2, with D unresolved. This CDR3 has 12 residues. Germline-derived CDR1 and CDR2 are SGDLS and YYNGEE. V lost 0 bases and J lost 7, with 4 bases in between.

The V call is TRBV12-3 or TRBV12-4, the J call TRBJ1-2; no reliable D call. The CDR3 consists of 13 residues. V shed 7 bases and J shed 1 base, with 10 bases lying between them. The CDR3 protein is CASTPGHNYGYTF. DNA for the CDR3: TGTGCCAGCACCCCGGGTCATAACTATGGCTACACCTTC.

Ten or more counts support this clonotype. The chain recombines TRBV20-1 with TRBJ2-7; 10 bases are a match to TRBD1. Per the germline V gene, CDR1 is DFQATT and CDR2 is SNEGSKA (reference sequence). The CDR3 has 13 residues. V shed 4 bases, J shed 4 bases, and the junction held 4 bases outside the gene matches. The CDR3 DNA follows: TGCAGTGCTAACCGGGACAGGGGTTACGAGCAGTACTTC. Its translation: CSANRDRGYEQYF.

This clonotype came up many times. The chain links TRBV5-1 to TRBJ2-1; 9 nucleotides align to TRBD2. In germline, CDR1 is SGHRS, CDR2 YFSETQ. The CDR3 runs to 13 residues. Trimming cost V 4 bases and J 10 bases; bases outside gene matches: 6. CDR3 in amino acids: CASSVTSGGEQFF. The DNA for the CDR3 is TGCGCCAGCAGCGTGACTAGCGGAGGAGAGCAGTTCTTC. Full variable domain (remainder filled in from reference TRBV5-1 and TRBJ2-1): KAGVTQTPRYLIKTRGQQVTLSCSPISGHRSVSWYQQTPGQGLQFLFEYFSETQRNKGNFPGRFSGRQFSNSRSEMNVSTLELGDSALYLCASSVTSGGEQFFGPGTRLTVL.

The J gene is TRBJ2-4, the V gene TRBV27; TRBD1 might be the D (6 bases). With 6 bases removed from V and 0 bases from J, the gap between germline ends came to 12 bases. This CDR3 is built from 15 residues. CDR1 MNHEY and CDR2 SMNVEV come from the germline V gene (reference sequence). CDR3 nucleotide sequence: TGTGCCAGCAGCAGAAACAGGGTAGCCAAAAACATTCAGTACTTC. It specifies CASSRNRVAKNIQYF.

This chain uses TRBV12-3 or TRBV12-4 with TRBJ1-1; D unclear. Between the trimmed V and J ends, which lost 7 bases and 7 bases, there was a span of 13 bases. This CDR3 is built from 12 residues. In DNA form, the CDR3 reads TGTGCCAGCAAGAGGGTGAGGTTTGAAGCTTTCTTT. Translation gives CASKRVRFEAFF.

This rearrangement joins TRBV6-2 or TRBV6-3 to TRBJ2-1; 12 nucleotides match TRBD2. The germline V gene has CDR1 MNHEY and CDR2 SVGEGT. The CDR3 runs 15 residues. The V segment lost 6 bases and the J segment 7 bases; nucleotides outside the gene matches: 7. The CDR3 nucleotides are TGTGCCAGCAGAAAGACTAGCGGGGGTTCTAATGAGCAGTTCTTC. Translated, it gives CASRKTSGGSNEQFF.

This clonotype has a count of ten or more. The chain joins TRBV6-6 to TRBJ2-3; D unresolved. The CDR3 contains 12 residues. V lost 10 bases and J 5 bases, leaving 13 bases between the germline ends. CDR1 and CDR2 (germline): MNHNY, SVGAGI (reference sequence). CDR3 loop: CATGPSLDTQYF. The CDR3 region has the DNA TGTGCCACTGGCCCCTCTTTAGATACGCAGTATTTT.

The genes are TRBV5-1 and TRBJ2-1; 7 bases match TRBD2. The CDR3 sequence is 14 residues long. J gave up 5 bases and V 7 bases, and 9 bases lay outside the gene matches. CDR1 is SGHRS, CDR2 YFSETQ, per germline. CDR3 sequence reads: CASAWGGDNNEQFF. CDR3 bases: TGCGCCAGCGCCTGGGGGGGTGACAACAATGAGCAGTTCTTC.

In its sample, this clonotype was seen many times. The V call is TRBV5-1, the J call TRBJ2-5; 7 nucleotides match TRBD2. The V segment lost 0 bases and the J segment 3 bases; nucleotides outside the gene matches: 5. The CDR3 consists of 15 residues. Germline V gene data show CDR1 as SGHRS and CDR2 as YFSETQ. CDR3 residues: CASSLEGTMEETQYF. CDR3 sequence (DNA): TGCGCCAGCAGCTTGGAGGGGACTATGGAAGAGACCCAGTACTTC.

Regarding this clonotype: Possible read error: a much larger clone is one base away. The CDR3 DNA is TGCAGTGCCTCGAACATTCGCAACACAGATACGCAGTATTTT. This translates into CSASNIRNTDTQYF. The chain joins TRBV20-1 to TRBJ2-3; unclear D gene. Per the germline V gene, CDR1 is DFQATT and CDR2 is SNEGSKA (reference sequence). The length of the CDR3 is 14 residues. The V and J ends lost 6 bases and 2 bases respectively, with 15 bases between them.

On this clonotype itself: This clone may be a read error of a much larger clone one base away. V gene TRBV18 combines with J gene TRBJ1-2, with 7 positions matching TRBD1. The CDR3 is 13 amino acids. In germline, CDR1 is KGHSH, CDR2 LQKENI. The CDR3 DNA follows: TGTGCCAGCTCAAGCCAGGGGGACTATGGCTGCACCTTC. Encoded protein: CASSSQGDYGCTF.

The V call is TRBV12-3 or TRBV12-4, the J call TRBJ2-1; tentatively, D is TRBD1 or TRBD2 (5 bases each). V was cut by 7 bases and J by 0 bases, with 13 bases left in between. This CDR3 spans 15 amino acids. The CDR3 nucleotides read TGTGCCAGCACTACGGGGCAAAGCTCCTACAATGAGCAGTTCTTC. It codes for CASTTGQSSYNEQFF.

This clonotype was recorded once. The chain couples TRBV12-3 or TRBV12-4 to TRBJ2-7; D may match TRBD1 or TRBD2 (6 bases each). V was shortened by 7 bases and J by 5 bases, with 18 bases between the two germline ends. The CDR3 covers 14 residues. CDR3 sequence (DNA): TGTGCCAGCAAGGGGGGCGCCCGGGTCAACGAGCAGTACTTC. Amino acids: CASKGGARVNEQYF.

This rearrangement joins TRBV20-1 to TRBJ1-2; possibly TRBD1 for D (5 bases). The CDR3 covers 14 residues. The germline gives CDR1 DFQATT, CDR2 SNEGSKA (reference sequence). The ends were cut back, 3 bases at V and 3 bases at J, with 14 bases in the middle. CDR3 protein: CSASAGVWHYGYTF. The CDR3 bases are TGCAGTGCTAGTGCGGGGGTGTGGCACTATGGCTACACCTTC.

This chain joins TRBV7-9 and TRBJ2-1, with TRBD2 matching over 8 bases. The CDR3 is 15 amino acids. Germline V CDR1 and CDR2: SEHNR, FQNEAQ (reference sequence). Trimming at V came to 1 base and at J to 4 bases, leaving 3 bases not matched to a gene. The CDR3 reads CASSLDGGEYNEQFF. The DNA of the CDR3 is TGTGCCAGCAGCTTAGACGGGGGGGAGTACAATGAGCAGTTCTTC.

The chain carries TRBV3-1 and TRBJ2-7, with D uncertain. The CDR3 is made up of 12 amino acids. Germline V lookup: CDR1 LGHDT, CDR2 YNNKEL (reference sequence). Between the trimmed V and J ends, which lost 3 bases and 4 bases, there was a span of 7 bases. The chain's CDR3 is CASSHLRYEQYF. The CDR3 DNA follows: TGTGCCAGCAGCCATTTGAGGTACGAGCAGTACTTC.

For this clonotype: Given a much more abundant clone one base away, this may be a read error. The chain is built from TRBV2 and TRBJ2-7; D uncertain. CDR1 SNHLY and CDR2 FYNNEI come from the germline V gene. The CDR3 has 12 amino acids. CDR3 in amino acids: CTTKSYSYEQYF. CDR3 sequence (DNA): TGTACCACCAAAAGTTACTCCTACGAGCAGTACTTC.

The rearrangement uses TRBV20-1 and TRBJ2-7, with 10 bases aligning to TRBD1. The CDR3 covers 15 residues. Germline V gives CDR1 DFQATT, CDR2 SNEGSKA (reference sequence). V was pared by 0 bases and J by 4 bases, with 6 bases of the junction left unmatched. CDR3 region: CSARDSTGGRYEQYF. As DNA, the CDR3 is TGCAGTGCTAGAGACTCGACAGGGGGCAGGTACGAGCAGTACTTC.

The chain employs TRBV20-1 and TRBJ2-2; 10 nucleotides match TRBD2. After removal of 3 bases from V and 5 bases from J, the junction contained 6 bases not matched to a gene. This CDR3 has 15 residues. Germline V gene lookup returns CDR1 DFQATT and CDR2 SNEGSKA (reference sequence). The CDR3: CSARASGSRTGELFF. The CDR3 DNA is TGCAGTGCTAGGGCTAGCGGGAGTCGAACCGGGGAGCTGTTTTTT.

This clonotype was seen at least ten times. V is TRBV5-1 and J is TRBJ2-1; D remains unclear. The germline V gene has CDR1 SGHRS and CDR2 YFSETQ. CDR3 size: 12 residues. V lost 2 bases and J 7 bases, leaving 7 bases between the germline ends. CDR3 DNA sequence: TGCGCCAGCAGCTTCCTGGGTAATGAGCAGTTCTTC. Translation: CASSFLGNEQFF.

On this clonotype itself: One end of the junction is discordant with germline, which a read error may explain. The rearrangement uses TRBV20-1 and TRBJ1-2, with D perhaps matching TRBD1 (5 bases). Germline CDR1 and CDR2: DFQATT and SNEGSKA (reference sequence). The CDR3 has 13 residues. The CDR3 region has the DNA TGCAGTGCCAGAGATGACCAGGACACCTTTTACACCTTC. The encoded protein is CSARDDQDTFYTF.

The chain carries TRBV11-2 and TRBJ1-2, with D uncertain. Trimming removed 5 bases from V and 2 bases from J, with 12 bases in between. The CDR3 totals 14 residues. CDR1 and CDR2 (germline): SGHAT, FQNNGV. CDR3 coding DNA: TGTGCCAGCAGCCCCGTGGAGCTGAACTATGGCTACACCTTC. It is translated as CASSPVELNYGYTF.

This clonotype was detected many times. This chain connects TRBV12-3 or TRBV12-4 to TRBJ2-5; possibly TRBD2 for D (5 bases). The DNA end is a closer match to TRBJ2-7, so the J assignment may be wrong. This CDR3 has 12 amino acids. The CDR3 reads CASSLGGFEQYF. As DNA, the CDR3 is TGTGCCAGCAGTTTAGGAGGGTTCGAGCAGTACTTC.

V is TRBV20-1 and J is TRBJ2-3; D is perhaps TRBD1 or TRBD2 (5 bases each). This CDR3 has 17 amino acids. The V gene's germline CDR1 is DFQATT and CDR2 SNEGSKA (reference sequence). The V end was cut by 2 bases, the J end by 3 bases, with 21 bases between. CDR3 DNA: TGCAGTGCTAGACCTAGCTCGTGGGGCCCCCGGACAGATACGCAGTATTTT. Its translation is CSARPSSWGPRTDTQYF.

The rearrangement links TRBV7-9 to TRBJ2-5; TRBD2 aligns across 9 bases. The length of the CDR3 is 16 residues. Trimming took 4 bases from V and 0 from J; bases not matched to a gene: 6. The V gene's germline CDR1 is SEHNR and CDR2 FQNEAQ (reference sequence). CDR3 residues: CASSYSGGTNQETQYF. The CDR3 DNA is TGTGCCAGCAGCTATAGCGGGGGCACTAACCAAGAGACCCAGTACTTC.